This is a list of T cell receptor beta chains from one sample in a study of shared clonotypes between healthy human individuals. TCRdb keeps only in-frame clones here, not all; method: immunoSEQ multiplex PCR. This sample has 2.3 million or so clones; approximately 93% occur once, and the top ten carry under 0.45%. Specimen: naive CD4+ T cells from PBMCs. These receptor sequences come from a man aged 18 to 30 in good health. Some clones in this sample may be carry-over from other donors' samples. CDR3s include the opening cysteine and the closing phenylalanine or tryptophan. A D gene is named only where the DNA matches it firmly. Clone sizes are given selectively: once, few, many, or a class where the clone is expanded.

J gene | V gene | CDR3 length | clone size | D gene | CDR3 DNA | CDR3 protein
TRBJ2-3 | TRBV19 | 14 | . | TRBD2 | TGTGCCAGTAGTCCGTGGACTAGTCGGGGTGCTCCGTATTTT | CASSPWTSRGAPYF
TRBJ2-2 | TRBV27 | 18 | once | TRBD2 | TGTGCCAGCACCCCGGGCGCGGGAGGGTCCCCAAACACCGGGGAGCTGTTTTTT | CASTPGAGGSPNTGELFF
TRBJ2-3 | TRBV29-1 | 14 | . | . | TGCAGCGTGGCTGGCAGGTGGGCCACAGATACGCAGTATTTT | CSVAGRWATDTQYF
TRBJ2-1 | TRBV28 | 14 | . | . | TGTGCCAGCAGTTTCCACGGATACTACAATGAGCAGTTCTTC | CASSFHGYYNEQFF
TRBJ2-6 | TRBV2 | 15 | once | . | TGTGCCAGCTCTAAAGACAGAGCTGGGGCCAACGTCCTGACTTTC | CASSKDRAGANVLTF
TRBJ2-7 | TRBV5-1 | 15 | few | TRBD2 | TGCGCCAGCAGCTCCCTTAGCGGGACACTTCTGGAGCAGTACTTC | CASSSLSGTLLEQYF
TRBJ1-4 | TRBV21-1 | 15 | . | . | TGTGCCAGCAACAAGACAGGAAGAACTAATGAAAAACTGTTTTTT | CASNKTGRTNEKLFF
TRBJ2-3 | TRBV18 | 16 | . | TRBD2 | TGTGCCAGCTCACCACCCACTAGCGGGAGAACGTATACGCAGTATTTT | CASSPPTSGRTYTQYF
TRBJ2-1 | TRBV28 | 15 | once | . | TGTGCCAGCAGTTTCACGCGGGGACAATACAATGAGCAGTTCTTC | CASSFTRGQYNEQFF
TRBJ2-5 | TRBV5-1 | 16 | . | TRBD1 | TGCGCCAGCAGCTTAGGGACAGCCTCCCTACAAGAGACCCAGTACTTC | CASSLGTASLQETQYF
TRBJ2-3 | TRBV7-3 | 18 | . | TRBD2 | TGTGCCAGCAGCTTAAGCCCAACCAGGGAGGGTCACACAGATACGCAGTATTTT | CASSLSPTREGHTDTQYF
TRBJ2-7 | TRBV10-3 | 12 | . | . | TGTGCCATCAGTGTAAACGAATACGAGCAGTACTTC | CAISVNEYEQYF
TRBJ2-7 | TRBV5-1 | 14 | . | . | TGCGCCAGCAGGAAGGGAGAACCGGGCTACGAGCAGTACTTC | CASRKGEPGYEQYF
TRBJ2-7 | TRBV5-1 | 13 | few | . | TGCGCCAGCGCTTCGGGAACCGACTACGAGCAGTACTTC | CASASGTDYEQYF
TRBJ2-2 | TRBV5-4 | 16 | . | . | TGTGCCAGCAGCTCGCTTACAGGGAGGGACACCGGGGAGCTGTTTTTT | CASSSLTGRDTGELFF
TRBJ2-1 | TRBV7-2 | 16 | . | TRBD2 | TGTGCCAGCAGCTTAGGGACTAGCGGGAGGCCCCATGAGCAGTTCTTC | CASSLGTSGRPHEQFF
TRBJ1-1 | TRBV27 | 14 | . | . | TGTGCCAGCAGTCCCAGGGTATTCGACACTGAAGCTTTCTTT | CASSPRVFDTEAFF
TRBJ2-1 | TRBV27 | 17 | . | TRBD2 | TGTGCCAGCATACGGCTAGCGGGGGGCAGCTCCTACAATGAGCAGTTCTTC | CASIRLAGGSSYNEQFF
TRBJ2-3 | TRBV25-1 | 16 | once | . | TGTGCCAGCAGTGAATTTGCGGCCCCAAGCACAGATACGCAGTATTTT | CASSEFAAPSTDTQYF
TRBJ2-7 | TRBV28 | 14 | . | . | TGTGCCAGCAGTTCCCTGGTTTTACAATACGAGCAGTACTTC | CASSSLVLQYEQYF
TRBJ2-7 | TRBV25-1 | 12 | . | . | TGTGCCAGCAGTGAATCCCCAGGTACAAAGTACTTC | CASSESPGTKYF
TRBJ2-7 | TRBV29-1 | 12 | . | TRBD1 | TGCAGCGTTGGGGACAGGCGGGACGAGCAGTACTTC | CSVGDRRDEQYF
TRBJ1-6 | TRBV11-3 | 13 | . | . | TGTGCCAGCAGCTTAGCGGGAGGGTCACCCCTCCACTTT | CASSLAGGSPLHF
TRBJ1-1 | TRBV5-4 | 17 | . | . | TGTGCCAGCAGCCCGCGCCCCGCGATCAGGGTGATGACTGAAGCTTTCTTT | CASSPRPAIRVMTEAFF
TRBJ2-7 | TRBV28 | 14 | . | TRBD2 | TGTGCCAGCCTTCGACTAGCGGGAGGTGGTGAGCAGTACTTC | CASLRLAGGGEQYF
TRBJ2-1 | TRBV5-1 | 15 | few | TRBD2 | TGCGCCAGCAGCTCACTAGCGGGCTCCTACAATGAGCAGTTCTTC | CASSSLAGSYNEQFF
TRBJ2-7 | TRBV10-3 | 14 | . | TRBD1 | TGTGCCATCAGCCGGGACAGGGGCTCCTACGAGCAGTACTTC | CAISRDRGSYEQYF
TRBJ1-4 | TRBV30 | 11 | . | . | TGTGCCTGGAGTGTAGGGGAAAAACTGTTTTTT | CAWSVGEKLFF